The present TCR beta chain was sequenced within a study of cytomegalovirus exposure and HLA in healthy donors. Vbeta (60) and Jbeta (13) primers were used in the PCR. TCRdb's copy holds only in-frame clones and misses some; the assay was immunoSEQ multiplex PCR. The repertoire holds approximately 190,000 clones, with 81% as singletons. The CDR3 runs to 16 residues. Trimming took 5 bases from V and 6 from J; bases not matched to a gene: 8. Germline V CDR1 and CDR2: PRHDT, FYEKMQ (reference sequence). The chain uses TRBV13 and TRBJ2-3; the match to TRBD2 covers 13 bases. This TCR came from a man aged 50 to 60 in good health and CMV-seronegative. The sequenced sample consisted of PBMCs. The CDR3 spells CASSAIGTSGDDTQYF. Written as DNA, the CDR3 is TGTGCCAGCAGCGCCATTGGGACTAGCGGGGACGATACGCAGTATTTT.